The 15 T cell receptor beta chains listed next were all sequenced from one sample in a study of blood T cells in healthy people across ages. A second PCR, run for roughly 7 to 12 cycles, used a sample-barcoded 5' primer plus a J-beta primer mix. Using its own MiXCR run on the 5' RACE reads, TCRdb lists one record per CDR3 protein. The sample contains some 850,000 distinct CDR3 sequences, about a quarter of which appear only once. These data also featured in a second study, about T cells of mothers and their children.

The sample was blood. The source of these receptors is a boy aged 5-17 years in good health.

There are a few counts of this clonotype. The gene calls are TRBV7-2 and TRBJ2-6; D unresolved. CDR3 length: 15 residues. In germline, CDR1 is SGHTA, CDR2 FQGNSA. Trimming cost V 3 bases and J 0 bases, with 6 bases left between them. The CDR3 loop is CASSFGHSGANVLTF. The CDR3 DNA follows: TGTGCCAGCAGCTTCGGCCACTCTGGGGCCAACGTCCTGACTTTC.

V usage is TRBV13 and J usage is TRBJ2-2; TRBD2 aligns across 9 bases. The length of the CDR3 is 14 residues. CDR1 is PRHDT, CDR2 FYEKMQ, per germline (reference sequence). V lost 7 bases, J lost 6 bases, and 6 bases stayed unmatched. The CDR3 protein is CASTPGLAAGELFF. Here the CDR3 DNA reads TGTGCCAGCACTCCGGGACTAGCAGCCGGGGAGCTGTTTTTT.

V and J are TRBV7-6 and TRBJ2-3; D gene unclear. Germline lookup yields CDR1 SGHVS and CDR2 FNYEAQ. The CDR3 sequence is 12 residues long. V was cut by 6 bases and J by 5 bases, with 9 bases left in between. As DNA, the CDR3 is TGTGCCAGCAGTAATAGAGGAGATACGCAGTATTTT. The encoded protein is CASSNRGDTQYF.

This clonotype appeared a few times. The chain carries TRBV9 and TRBJ2-1, with 8 bases that match TRBD2. V gave up 3 bases and J gave up 4 bases; unmatched junction bases: 6. This CDR3 is 15 amino acids long. Per the germline V gene, CDR1 is SGDLS and CDR2 is YYNGEE. In DNA, the CDR3 is TGTGCCAGCAGCGCCCCAGCGGGAGATTACAATGAGCAGTTCTTC. It translates to CASSAPAGDYNEQFF.

The chain recombines TRBV5-1 with TRBJ1-2; D is unresolved. V lost 4 bases to trimming and J lost 8 bases, with 18 bases between them. Germline values: CDR1 SGHRS, CDR2 YFSETQ. The CDR3 has 14 residues. This CDR3 is CASSPEIPRGGYTF. CDR3 nucleotide sequence: TGCGCCAGCAGCCCCGAGATCCCAAGAGGAGGCTACACCTTC.

The genes are TRBV6-5 and TRBJ2-2; 14 bases map to TRBD2. The V gene's germline CDR1 is MNHEY and CDR2 SVGAGI. V lost 5 bases and J lost 16; bases outside the gene matches: 6. This CDR3 has 13 amino acids. DNA of the CDR3: TGTGCCAGCAGTGCGACTAGCGGGGGGGAACGGTTTTTT. Translating it yields CASSATSGGERFF.

The gene calls are TRBV29-1 and TRBJ1-2; 8 bases agree with TRBD1. The J segment lost 1 base and the V segment lost 8 bases, leaving 3 bases of the junction unmatched. This CDR3 is 12 amino acids long. From germline, CDR1 is SQVTM and CDR2 ANQGSEA. The CDR3 DNA reads TGCAGCACTGGACAGGGTAACTATGGCTACACCTTC. It yields the protein CSTGQGNYGYTF.

The genes are TRBV4-1 and TRBJ2-3; TRBD2 is a possible D gene (6 bases). With 8 bases removed from V and 7 bases from J, the gap between germline ends came to 16 bases. This CDR3 region has 13 residues. Germline assignment: CDR1 MGHRA and CDR2 YSYEKL. The CDR3 bases are TGCGCCAGCGCCCACGGGGGAGAGAATACGCAGTATTTT. Translation gives CASAHGGENTQYF.

This clonotype was seen a single time. Germline is not matched at one junction end, which may reflect a read error. The rearrangement links TRBV3-1 to TRBJ2-7; D tentatively reads TRBD1 or TRBD2 (5 bases each). Germline values: CDR1 LGHDT, CDR2 YNNKEL (reference sequence). The CDR3 is made up of 15 amino acids. The DNA for the CDR3 is TGTGCCAGCAGCCCCCCCGGGACGGGTACCTACGAGGAGTACTTC. It yields the protein CASSPPGTGTYEEYF.

V and J are TRBV5-1 and TRBJ2-7, with D tentatively TRBD1 or TRBD2 (7 bases each). Germline CDR1 reads SGHRS; CDR2 reads YFSETQ. Trimming removed 0 bases at V and 2 bases at J, with 18 bases between. The CDR3 covers 17 residues. CDR3 in DNA: TGCGCCAGCAGCTTGGGACAGGGACAAGCGGGGACCTACGAGCAGTACTTC. Amino acids: CASSLGQGQAGTYEQYF.

The CDR3 bases are TGCGCCAGCAGCCCCGAGGGGGCCTATAATTCACCCCTCCACTTT. Amino acid sequence: CASSPEGAYNSPLHF. The rearrangement links TRBV5-1 to TRBJ1-6; D might be TRBD1 (6 bases). Germline assignment: CDR1 SGHRS and CDR2 YFSETQ. The CDR3 runs to 15 residues. Trimming took off 4 bases at V and 2 bases at J, with 10 bases between the two ends.

The chain joins TRBV27 to TRBJ2-4; D remains ambiguous. CDR1 is MNHEY and CDR2 is SMNVEV in the germline V gene (reference sequence). The CDR3 has 14 residues. The germline V and J ends were trimmed by 3 bases and 6 bases, with 12 bases remaining between them. CDR3: CASSFKSDSNIQYF. DNA of the CDR3: TGTGCCAGCAGTTTCAAATCAGATTCAAACATTCAGTACTTC.

This sequence joins TRBV11-2 and TRBJ1-6, with 8 bases lining up with TRBD1. Losses at the gene ends were 2 bases for V and 9 bases for J; bases not matched to a gene: 6. This CDR3 is built from 15 residues. Germline-derived CDR1 and CDR2 are SGHAT and FQNNGV. The CDR3 coding sequence is TGTGCCAGCAGCTTATCAGGGGGCCAGGGTTCACCCCTCCACTTT. Protein: CASSLSGGQGSPLHF.

In its sample, this clonotype was seen many times. The V and J genes are TRBV5-1 and TRBJ2-1, with 7 bases that match TRBD1. Germline CDR1 SGHRS, CDR2 YFSETQ. This CDR3 has 15 amino acids. J was trimmed by 3 bases and V by 2 bases; bases with no gene match: 5. Written as DNA, the CDR3 is TGCGCCAGCAGCTTTACAGGGGACCTCTACAATGAGCAGTTCTTC. The encoded protein is CASSFTGDLYNEQFF.

The chain uses TRBV30 and TRBJ1-2; TRBD1 agrees at 7 bases. Germline V gene sequence: CDR1 GTSNPN, CDR2 SVGIG (reference sequence). The CDR3 runs to 11 residues. With V trimmed by 2 bases and J by 8 bases, 2 bases remained unmatched. The CDR3 protein is CAWSQGGGYTF. DNA of the CDR3: TGTGCCTGGAGTCAGGGGGGAGGCTACACCTTC. Using reference TRBV30 and TRBJ1-2 for the parts outside the CDR3, the full variable domain is SQTIHQWPATLVQPVGSPLSLECTVEGTSNPNLYWYRQAAGRGLQLLFYSVGIGQISSEVPQNLSASRPQDRQFILSSKKLLLSDSGFYLCAWSQGGGYTFGSGTRLTVV.